This T cell receptor (beta chain) was captured in a study of OX40 agonist ivuxolimab in advanced cancers. For the study at large: Cohort: around 79% men, mean age 60, aged about 20 to 90. Under the entry rules, prior anti-PD-1, anti-PD-L1 or anti-CTLA-4 therapy was allowed, and roughly 41% had some.

This CDR3 is 14 amino acids long. Germline CDR1 is LNHDA and CDR2 is SQIVND (reference sequence). Trimming left V 10 bases short and J 0 bases short, with 13 bases between. Sampled blood was obtained at baseline, cycle 4 day 1, and cycle 7 day 1. In regard to this clone: The antigen remains unidentified.

Notes on the study in general: It was not determined which antigens were specifically recognized by the peripheral T cells that had undergone clonal expansion.

Method: immunoSEQ multiplex PCR; TCRdb's copy keeps in-frame clones and lacks some. The repertoire has tens of thousands of clones, just over 90% of them found once; the top ten carry approximately 0.41%. This sample comprised CD4+ or CD8+ T cells sorted from blood, obtained in a trial of the OX40 agonist ivuxolimab. The chain links TRBV19 to TRBJ2-1; no definite D call. The sequence was obtained from an adult with an advanced solid tumor such as melanoma, head and neck, liver or kidney cancer. CDR3 DNA sequence: TGTGCCACCCGGACGACCAGCTCCTACAATGAGCAGTTCTTC. Encoded protein: CATRTTSSYNEQFF.